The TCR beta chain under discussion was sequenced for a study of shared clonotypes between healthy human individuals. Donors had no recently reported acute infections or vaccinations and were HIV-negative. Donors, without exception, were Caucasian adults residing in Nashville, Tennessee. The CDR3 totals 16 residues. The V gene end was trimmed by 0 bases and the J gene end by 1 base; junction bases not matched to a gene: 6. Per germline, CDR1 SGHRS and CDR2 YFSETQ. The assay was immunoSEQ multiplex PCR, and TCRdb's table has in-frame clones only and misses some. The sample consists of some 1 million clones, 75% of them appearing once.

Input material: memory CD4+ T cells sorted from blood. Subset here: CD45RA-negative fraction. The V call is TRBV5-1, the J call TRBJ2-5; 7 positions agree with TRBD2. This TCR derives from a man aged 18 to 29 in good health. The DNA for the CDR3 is TGCGCCAGCAGCTTGGCAGGACTAGACCTCCAAGAGACCCAGTACTTC. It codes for CASSLAGLDLQETQYF.